A single sample gave rise to the 3 T cell receptor beta chains below, sequenced in a study of blood T cell repertoires in COVID-19. Produced via immunoSEQ multiplex PCR; TCRdb's table is partial and in-frame only. This sample yields around 170,000 clones, of which 80% to 90% are seen a single time; about 1.9% belongs to the top ten. The material sequenced was peripheral blood. The source of these receptors is a man aged 18-30 years who had recovered from COVID-19.

This clone was recorded once. The chain employs TRBV3-1 (or the pseudogene TRBV3-2) and TRBJ1-1, with D uncertain. CDR3 size: 12 residues. Germline V gene lookup returns CDR1 LGHDT and CDR2 YNNKEL (reference sequence). V lost 4 bases to trimming and J lost 0 bases, with 3 bases between them. The DNA for the CDR3 is TGTGCCAGCAGCCGCGTGAACACTGAAGCTTTCTTT. Residues: CASSRVNTEAFF.

The chain links TRBV6-5 to TRBJ2-1; possibly TRBD1 for D (5 bases). This CDR3 is 15 amino acids long. Per the germline V gene, CDR1 is MNHEY and CDR2 is SVGAGI. V dropped 2 bases and J dropped 3 bases, with 11 bases sitting between them. This chain's CDR3 is CASSYGADFYNEQFF. The CDR3 DNA reads TGTGCCAGCAGTTACGGGGCGGATTTCTACAATGAGCAGTTCTTC.

In the case of this clone: The same CDR3 also results from other DNA sequences found in this sample. The chain's CDR3 is CASSYLRNTEAFF. CDR3 nucleotide sequence: TGTGCCAGCAGTTATCTTAGGAACACTGAAGCTTTCTTT. The chain couples TRBV6-2 or TRBV6-3 to TRBJ1-1; D unclear. Looked up from germline, CDR1 is MNHEY and CDR2 is SVGEGT. CDR3 size: 13 residues. Deletions cut 3 bases from V and 1 base from J, with 6 bases between.